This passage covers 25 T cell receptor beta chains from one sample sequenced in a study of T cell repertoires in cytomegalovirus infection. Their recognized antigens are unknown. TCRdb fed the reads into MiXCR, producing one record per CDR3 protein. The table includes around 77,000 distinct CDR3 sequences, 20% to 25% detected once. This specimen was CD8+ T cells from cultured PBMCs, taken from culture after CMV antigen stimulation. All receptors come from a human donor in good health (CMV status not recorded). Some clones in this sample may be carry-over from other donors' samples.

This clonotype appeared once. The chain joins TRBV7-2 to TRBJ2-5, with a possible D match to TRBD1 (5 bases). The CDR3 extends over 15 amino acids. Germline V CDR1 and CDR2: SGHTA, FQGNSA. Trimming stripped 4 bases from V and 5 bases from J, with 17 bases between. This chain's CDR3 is CASSSTGGWGETQYF. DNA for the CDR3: TGTGCCAGCAGCTCCACAGGCGGATGGGGCGAGACCCAGTACTTC.

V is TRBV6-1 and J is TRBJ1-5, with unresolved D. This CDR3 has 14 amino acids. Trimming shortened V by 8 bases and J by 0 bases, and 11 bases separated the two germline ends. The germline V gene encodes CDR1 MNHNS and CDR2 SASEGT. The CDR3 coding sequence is TGTGCCAGCTTACGGTCAGCTAGCAATCAGCCCCAGCATTTT. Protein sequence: CASLRSASNQPQHF.

The CDR3 spells CASSGQDSSSYNSPLHF. CDR3 nucleotide sequence: TGTGCCAGCAGCGGACAGGACTCCAGCTCCTATAATTCACCCCTCCACTTT. This chain connects TRBV7-9 to TRBJ1-6, with TRBD1 matching over 7 bases. V was clipped by 5 bases and J by 0 bases; unmatched bases: 7. The length of the CDR3 is 17 residues. The germline gives CDR1 SEHNR, CDR2 FQNEAQ (reference sequence).

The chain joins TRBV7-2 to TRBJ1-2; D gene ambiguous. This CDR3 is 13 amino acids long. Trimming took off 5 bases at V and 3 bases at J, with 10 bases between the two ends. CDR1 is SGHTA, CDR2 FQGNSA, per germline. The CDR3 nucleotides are TGTGCCAGCAGCCCCACCGCTTACTATGGCTACACCTTC. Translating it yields CASSPTAYYGYTF.

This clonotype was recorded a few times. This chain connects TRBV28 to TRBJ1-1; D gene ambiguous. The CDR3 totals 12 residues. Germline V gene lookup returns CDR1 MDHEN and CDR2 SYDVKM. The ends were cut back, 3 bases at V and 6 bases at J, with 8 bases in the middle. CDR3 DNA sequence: TGTGCCAGCAGTTTCGGCGACCCTGAAGCTTTCTTT. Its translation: CASSFGDPEAFF.

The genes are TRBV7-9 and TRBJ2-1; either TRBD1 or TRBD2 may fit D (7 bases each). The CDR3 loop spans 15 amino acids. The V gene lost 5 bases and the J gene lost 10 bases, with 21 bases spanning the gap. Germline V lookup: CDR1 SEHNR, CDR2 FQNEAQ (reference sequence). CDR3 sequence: CASSPGGGRGSEQFF. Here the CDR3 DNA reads TGTGCCAGCAGCCCAGGGGGGGGGCGGGGTTCGGAGCAGTTCTTC. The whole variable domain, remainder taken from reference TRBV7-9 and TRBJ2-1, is DTGVSQNPRHKITKRGQNVTFRCDPISEHNRLYWYRQTLGQGPEFLTYFQNEAQLEKSRLLSDRFSAERPKGSFSTLEIQRTEQGDSAMYLCASSPGGGRGSEQFFGPGTRLTVL.

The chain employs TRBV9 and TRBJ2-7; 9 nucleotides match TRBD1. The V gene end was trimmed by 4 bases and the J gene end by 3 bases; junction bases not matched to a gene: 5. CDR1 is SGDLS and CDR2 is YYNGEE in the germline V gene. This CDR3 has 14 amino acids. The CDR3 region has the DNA TGTGCCAGCAGCCCCCGGACAGGGGTCTACGAGCAGTACTTC. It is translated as CASSPRTGVYEQYF.

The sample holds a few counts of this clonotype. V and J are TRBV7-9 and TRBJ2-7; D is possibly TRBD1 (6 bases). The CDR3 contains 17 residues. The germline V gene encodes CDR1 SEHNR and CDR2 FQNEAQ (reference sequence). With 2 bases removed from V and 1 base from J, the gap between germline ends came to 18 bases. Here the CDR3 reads CASSLLQAGGASYEQYF. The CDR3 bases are TGTGCCAGCAGCTTACTTCAGGCTGGGGGCGCGTCCTACGAGCAGTACTTC.

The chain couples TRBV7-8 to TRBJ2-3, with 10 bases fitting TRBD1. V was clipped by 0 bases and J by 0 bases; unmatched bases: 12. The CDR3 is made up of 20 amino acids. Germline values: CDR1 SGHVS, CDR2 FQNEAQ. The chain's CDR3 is CASSLARTGGTDPSTDTQYF. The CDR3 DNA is TGTGCCAGCAGCTTAGCTCGGACAGGGGGAACGGACCCTAGCACAGATACGCAGTATTTT.

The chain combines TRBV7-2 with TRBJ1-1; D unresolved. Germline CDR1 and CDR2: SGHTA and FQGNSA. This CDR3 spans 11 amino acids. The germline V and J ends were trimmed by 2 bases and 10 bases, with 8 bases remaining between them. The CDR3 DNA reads TGTGCCAGCAGCTTAACAACGAGAGCTTTCTTT. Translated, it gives CASSLTTRAFF.

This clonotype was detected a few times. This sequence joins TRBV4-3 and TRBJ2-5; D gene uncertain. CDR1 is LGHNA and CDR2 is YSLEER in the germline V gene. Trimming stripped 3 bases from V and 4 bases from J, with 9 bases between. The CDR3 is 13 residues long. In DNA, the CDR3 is TGCGCCAGCAGCCACGCGCTGACAGAGACCCAGTACTTC. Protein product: CASSHALTETQYF.

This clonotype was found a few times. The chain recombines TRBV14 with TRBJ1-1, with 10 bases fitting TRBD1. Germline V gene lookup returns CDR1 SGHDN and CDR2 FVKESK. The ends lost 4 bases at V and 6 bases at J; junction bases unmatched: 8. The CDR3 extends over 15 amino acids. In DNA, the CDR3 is TGTGCCAGCAGCCCGTTCGGGACAGGGGCGTCTGAAGCTTTCTTT. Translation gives CASSPFGTGASEAFF.

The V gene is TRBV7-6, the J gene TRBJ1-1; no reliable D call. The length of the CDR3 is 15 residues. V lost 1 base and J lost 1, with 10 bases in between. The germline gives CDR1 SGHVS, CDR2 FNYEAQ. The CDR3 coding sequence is TGTGCCAGCAGCTTAGAAGCGGGAAAGAACACTGAAGCTTTCTTT. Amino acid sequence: CASSLEAGKNTEAFF.

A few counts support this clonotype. The DNA for the CDR3 is TGTGCCAGCAACGAAGGGGGGCTCGGAGGGTACACTGAAGCTTTCTTT. Translation gives CASNEGGLGGYTEAFF. The rearrangement uses TRBV11-2 and TRBJ1-1; a weak D match, TRBD1 (6 bases). CDR1 SGHAT and CDR2 FQNNGV come from the germline V gene. V was shortened by 7 bases and J by 3 bases, with 21 bases between the two germline ends. The CDR3 has 16 residues.

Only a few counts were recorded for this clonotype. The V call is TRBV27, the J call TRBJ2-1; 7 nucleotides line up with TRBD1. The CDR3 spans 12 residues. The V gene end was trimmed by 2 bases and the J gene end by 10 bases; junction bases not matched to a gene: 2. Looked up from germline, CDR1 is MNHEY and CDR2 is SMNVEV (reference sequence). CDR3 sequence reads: CASSLTGVEQFF. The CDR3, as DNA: TGTGCCAGCAGTTTAACAGGGGTGGAGCAGTTCTTC.

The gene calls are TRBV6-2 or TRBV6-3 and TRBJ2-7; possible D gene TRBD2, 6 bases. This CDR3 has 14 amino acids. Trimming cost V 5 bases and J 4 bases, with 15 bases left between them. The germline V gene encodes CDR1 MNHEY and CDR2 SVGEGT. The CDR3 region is CASSLTGLFYEQYF. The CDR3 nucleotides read TGTGCCAGCAGTCTTACGGGACTCTTTTACGAGCAGTACTTC.

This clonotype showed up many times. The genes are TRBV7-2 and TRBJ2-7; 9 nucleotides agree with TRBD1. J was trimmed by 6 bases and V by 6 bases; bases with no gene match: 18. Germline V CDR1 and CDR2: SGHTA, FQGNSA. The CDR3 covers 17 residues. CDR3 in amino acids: CASSSPGQGGWGGEQYF. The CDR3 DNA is TGTGCCAGCAGTTCGCCGGGACAGGGAGGCTGGGGGGGCGAGCAGTACTTC. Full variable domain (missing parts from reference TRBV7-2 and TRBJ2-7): GAGVSQSPSNKVTEKGKDVELRCDPISGHTALYWYRQSLGQGLEFLIYFQGNSAPDKSGLPSDRFSAERTGGSVSTLTIQRTQQEDSAVYLCASSSPGQGGWGGEQYFGPGTRLTVT.

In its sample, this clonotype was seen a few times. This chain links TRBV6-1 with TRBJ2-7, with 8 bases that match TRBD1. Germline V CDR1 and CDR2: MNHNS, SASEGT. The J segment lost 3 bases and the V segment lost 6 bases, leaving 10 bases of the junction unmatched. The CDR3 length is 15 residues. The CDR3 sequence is CASSAGQGEGYEQYF. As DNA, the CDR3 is TGTGCCAGCAGCGCCGGACAGGGTGAAGGCTACGAGCAGTACTTC.

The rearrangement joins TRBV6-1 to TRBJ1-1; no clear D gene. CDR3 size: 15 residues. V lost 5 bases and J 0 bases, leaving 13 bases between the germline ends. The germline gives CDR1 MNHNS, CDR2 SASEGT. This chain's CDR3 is CASSQSGDMNTEAFF. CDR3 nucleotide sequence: TGTGCCAGCAGTCAAAGTGGGGATATGAACACTGAAGCTTTCTTT.

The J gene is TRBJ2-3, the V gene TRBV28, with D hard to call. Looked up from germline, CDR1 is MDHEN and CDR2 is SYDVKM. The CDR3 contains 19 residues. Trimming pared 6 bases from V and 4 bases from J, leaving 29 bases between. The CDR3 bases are TGTGCCAGCAGCGACAACACCGTTAGACATTTCGGGTCCGCAGATACGCAGTATTTT. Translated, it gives CASSDNTVRHFGSADTQYF.

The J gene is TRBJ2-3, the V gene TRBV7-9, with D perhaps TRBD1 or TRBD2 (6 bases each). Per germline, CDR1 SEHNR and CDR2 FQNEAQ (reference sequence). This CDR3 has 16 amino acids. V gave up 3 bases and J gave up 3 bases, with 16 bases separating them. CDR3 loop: CASSFGGGPETDTQYF. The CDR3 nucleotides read TGTGCCAGCAGCTTTGGAGGGGGGCCCGAGACAGATACGCAGTATTTT.

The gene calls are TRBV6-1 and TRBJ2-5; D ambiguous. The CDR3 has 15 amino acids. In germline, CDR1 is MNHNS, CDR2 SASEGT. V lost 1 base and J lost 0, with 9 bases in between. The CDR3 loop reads CASSEGPMYQETQYF. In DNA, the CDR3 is TGTGCCAGCAGTGAAGGTCCGATGTACCAAGAGACCCAGTACTTC.

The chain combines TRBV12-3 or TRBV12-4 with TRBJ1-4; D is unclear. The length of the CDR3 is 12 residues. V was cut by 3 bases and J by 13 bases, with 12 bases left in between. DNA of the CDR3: TGTGCCAGCAGTTTGGGTCCGGGTTCACTGTTTTTT. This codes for CASSLGPGSLFF.

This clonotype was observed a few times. The CDR3 region has the DNA TGTGCCAGCAGAAGGTCTTCTCTTAGCAATCAGCCCCAGCATTTT. Its protein product is CASRRSSLSNQPQHF. V is TRBV28 and J is TRBJ1-5; no clear D gene. Germline CDR1 reads MDHEN; CDR2 reads SYDVKM. This CDR3 has 15 amino acids. The V end lost 6 bases, the J end lost 0 bases, and 12 bases lay between the germline ends.

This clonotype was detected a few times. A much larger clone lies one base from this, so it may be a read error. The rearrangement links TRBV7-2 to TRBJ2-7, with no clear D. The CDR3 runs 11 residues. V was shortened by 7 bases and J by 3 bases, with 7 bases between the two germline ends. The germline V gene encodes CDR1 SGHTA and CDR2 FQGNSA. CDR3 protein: CASNRDYEQYF. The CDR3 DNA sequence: TGTGCCAGCAACCGAGACTACGAGCAGTACTTC.